Included here is one T cell receptor (beta chain) sequence, with context. Its antigen is unidentified. Healthy donors of bone marrow made up the group. This sample is part of a study of cytomegalovirus exposure and HLA in healthy donors. Across the study: Most genotyped donors, over 70% of more than 300, had Caucasian-associated genetic ancestry.

CDR1 is WNHNN, CDR2 SYGVQD, per germline (reference sequence). Trimming removed 3 bases from V and 6 bases from J; junction bases left unmatched: 8. The length of the CDR3 is 15 residues. The PCR had 60 Vbeta and 13 Jbeta primers. The method was immunoSEQ multiplex PCR; TCRdb's version includes in-frame clones alone and lacks a portion of them. This sample carries about 130,000 clones, 74% of them seen once, and the ten largest clones take approximately 4%. Notes on the study in general: Later on, a genetic analysis was performed. It linked a missense variant in DCLRE1C with V- and J-gene trimming of TCR beta. Cytomegalovirus status was reportedly diagnosed by the classifier with high sensitivity and specificity.

The sequenced material came from PBMCs. The receptor was isolated from a man between 18 and 35 years old in good health and CMV-seropositive. The chain couples TRBV10-1 to TRBJ2-3; 8 bases fit TRBD2. The CDR3 here is CASSDLAGGGDTQYF. The CDR3, as DNA: TGCGCCAGCAGTGATCTAGCGGGCGGAGGGGATACGCAGTATTTT.